What follows is one TCR beta chain and its context. Its antigen specificity is not known. Base quality data are lacking; no much larger clone is found one base away. TCRbeta CDR3 regions were amplified from genomic DNA using the immunoSEQ Assay, a bias-controlled multiplex PCR. Turning to the authors' computational methods: Within the assay, amplification of reference gene primers was used to estimate how many nucleated cells each sample contained. To quantify the absolute abundance of each unique TCRbeta CDR3 rearrangement, sequence reads were collapsed and filtered. For each sample, productive Simpson clonality was calculated as the square root of Simpson's diversity index across productive rearrangements. TCRdb's version of the immuneACCESS table is confined to in-frame rearrangements and falls short of the full clone set. An unresolved V gene accounts for under half of the shortfall where checked; the remainder is of unknown origin. For V, J and clone size, that table is used; D and trimming come from the DNA. The sample table lists fewer than 200,000 clones, around 78% of them with a count of one. Around 4.8% of the sample belongs to the ten largest clones.

CDR1 and CDR2 are read off the germline V gene as SGHNT and YENEEA. From V the trimming removes 3 bases and from J it removes 4 bases, while the gene matches leave 4 bases of the junction unaccounted for. Inclusive of the bounding cysteine and phenylalanine, the CDR3 is 15 residues long. The retained sequence is limited to the CDR3, 45 bases, with the frame set at the first base. The sample belongs to a study of blood T cell repertoires in COVID-19 (TCRdb year 2020). With respect to the entire study: The collaborator samples originated in the United States, Italy and Spain and spanned the acute and convalescent phases of COVID-19. The material from the prospective study consisted of cDNA or gDNA derived from T cells, B-cell-depleted T cells, or PBMCs. Deeply sampled blood TCRbeta repertoires from subjects exposed to, actively infected with, or recovered from COVID-19 were included in the dataset. The repertoires were released in a freely available public database meant as a resource for research on the immune response to SARS-CoV-2. The samples were drawn from the first 160 participants of the ongoing ImmuneRACE study and from 1,254 subjects provided by 6 global collaborators. The sample metadata nearly always contained a de-identified subject ID, COVID-19 status, age in years and sex. Where available, HLA class I and class II types were taken from metadata supplied by the sample provider and were not determined by assay-based typing.

Participants in the prospective study were aged roughly 18 to 100 years, lived in 24 United States geographic areas, and enrolled through a virtual design. Cohort assignment in the prospective study relied on participant-reported clinical history from a screening survey and a study questionnaire. For ImmuneRACE Cohort 3, a participant was defined as recovered based on two consecutive negative NP/OP PCR tests, clearance by a healthcare professional, or resolution of symptoms. Each participant in the prospective study had whole blood, serum and a nasopharyngeal or oropharyngeal swab collected by mobile phlebotomists. Participants in the prospective study had the option to provide additional blood draws and questionnaires over an approximately two-month period. Prospective study blood samples were shipped either frozen or at room temperature before DNA extraction. The paper's findings and limits, for the study overall: The quantity of clinical and demographic metadata differed by source and by participant and was supplied without curation.

The chain uses TRBV11-3 and TRBJ1-1, with 11 junctional bases fitting TRBD1. The source material was PBMCs or T cells enriched from blood (not recorded which). This sequence originates from a woman between 45 and 60 years old who had recovered from COVID-19. CDR3 protein: CASSFTGTGGTEAFF. The nucleotide sequence reads TGTGCCAGCAGCTTTACCGGGACAGGGGGCACTGAAGCTTTCTTT.